Following are 7 T cell receptor beta chains from one sample sequenced in a study of early T cells in non-severe SARS-CoV-2 infection. TCRdb independently ran MiXCR on the 5' RACE reads; one entry per CDR3 protein. The top ten clones hold about 4.2% of a sample with approximately 65,000 distinct CDR3 sequences, less than 15% of them seen once. The specimen sequenced was whole blood. Source of these receptors: an adult who was a healthcare worker with PCR-confirmed SARS-CoV-2 infection or an uninfected control (not recorded which).

The chain employs TRBV11-2 and TRBJ2-7; no firm D call. This CDR3 spans 14 amino acids. The V and J ends lost 1 base and 2 bases respectively, with 9 bases between them. Per the germline V gene, CDR1 is SGHAT and CDR2 is FQNNGV. The CDR3 is CASSLGDGPYEQYF. CDR3 nucleotides: TGTGCCAGCAGCTTAGGCGACGGACCCTACGAGCAGTACTTC.

This clonotype was detected a few times. The chain joins TRBV13 to TRBJ2-4; 9 positions match TRBD1. There are 16 residues in the CDR3. J was trimmed by 5 bases and V by 5 bases; bases with no gene match: 10. Germline V gene lookup returns CDR1 PRHDT and CDR2 FYEKMQ (reference sequence). The CDR3 reads CASSGWDRVRENIQYF. In nucleotides, the CDR3 is TGTGCCAGCAGCGGGTGGGACAGGGTGAGGGAAAACATTCAGTACTTC.

There are many counts of this clonotype. V is TRBV6-2 or TRBV6-3 and J is TRBJ2-7; tentatively, D is TRBD1 (5 bases). The V gene lost 8 bases and the J gene lost 0 bases, with 11 bases spanning the gap. Germline V gene lookup returns CDR1 MNHEY and CDR2 SVGEGT. The CDR3 consists of 13 residues. CDR3 protein: CASGAGPSYEQYF. In DNA, the CDR3 is TGTGCCAGCGGGGCAGGGCCCTCCTACGAGCAGTACTTC.

There are a few counts of this clonotype. This chain uses TRBV14 with TRBJ2-2; no clear D gene. CDR3 length: 12 amino acids. Germline-derived CDR1 and CDR2 are SGHDN and FVKESK. V shed 8 bases and J shed 4 bases, with 8 bases lying between them. CDR3 bases: TGTGCCAGCGAGAGATCCACCGGGGAGCTGTTTTTT. Its translation is CASERSTGELFF.

The chain is built from TRBV6-1 and TRBJ1-1, with no clear D. This CDR3 has 14 amino acids. Germline V lookup: CDR1 MNHNS, CDR2 SASEGT. Trimming left V 3 bases short and J 5 bases short, with 13 bases between. Here the CDR3 reads CASSDPYARTEAFF. The CDR3 bases are TGTGCCAGCAGTGATCCGTACGCACGGACTGAAGCTTTCTTT.

This clonotype has more than one count but fewer than ten. The CDR3 DNA reads as TGTGCCAGCTCATCGGACAAGAACACTGAAGCTTTCTTT. Its protein is CASSSDKNTEAFF. V gene TRBV18 combines with J gene TRBJ1-1; tentative D call: TRBD1 (5 bases). V was clipped by 5 bases and J by 1 base, with 8 bases between them. CDR1 KGHSH and CDR2 LQKENI come from the germline V gene. This CDR3 has 13 amino acids.

This clonotype was detected only a few times. CDR3 sequence (DNA): TGTGCCAGCAGCTTACGAGCCAGCCAAGAGACCCAGTACTTC. Its protein product is CASSLRASQETQYF. The chain has TRBV7-9 and TRBJ2-5, with D hard to call. CDR3 length: 14 residues. V was trimmed by 2 bases and J by 1 base, leaving 8 bases between them. In germline, CDR1 is SEHNR, CDR2 FQNEAQ (reference sequence). The full variable domain, its missing parts supplied by reference TRBV7-9 and TRBJ2-5, is DTGVSQNPRHKITKRGQNVTFRCDPISEHNRLYWYRQTLGQGPEFLTYFQNEAQLEKSRLLSDRFSAERPKGSFSTLEIQRTEQGDSAMYLCASSLRASQETQYFGPGTRLLVL.